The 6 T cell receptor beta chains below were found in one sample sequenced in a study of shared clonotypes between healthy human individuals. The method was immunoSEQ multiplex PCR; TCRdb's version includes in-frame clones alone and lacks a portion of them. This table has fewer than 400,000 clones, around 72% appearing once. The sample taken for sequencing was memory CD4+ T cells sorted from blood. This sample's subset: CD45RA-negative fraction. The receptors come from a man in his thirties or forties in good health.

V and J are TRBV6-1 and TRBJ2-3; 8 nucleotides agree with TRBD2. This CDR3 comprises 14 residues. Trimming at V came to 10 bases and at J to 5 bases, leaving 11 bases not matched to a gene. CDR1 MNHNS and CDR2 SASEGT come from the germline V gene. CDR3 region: CATQPGGQGDTQYF. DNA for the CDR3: TGTGCCACCCAACCGGGAGGGCAGGGAGATACGCAGTATTTT.

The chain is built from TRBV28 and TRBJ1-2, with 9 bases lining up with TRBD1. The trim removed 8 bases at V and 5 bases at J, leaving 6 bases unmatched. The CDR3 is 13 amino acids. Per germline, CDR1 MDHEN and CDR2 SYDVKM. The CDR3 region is CASGNRGRYGYTF. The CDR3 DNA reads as TGTGCCAGCGGAAACAGGGGGCGGTATGGCTACACCTTC.

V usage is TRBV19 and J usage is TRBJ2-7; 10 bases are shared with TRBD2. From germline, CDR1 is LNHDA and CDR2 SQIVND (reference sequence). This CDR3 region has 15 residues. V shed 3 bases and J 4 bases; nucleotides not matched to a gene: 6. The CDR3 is CASSISSGRGYEQYF. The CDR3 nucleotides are TGTGCCAGTAGTATCTCTAGCGGGAGAGGGTACGAGCAGTACTTC. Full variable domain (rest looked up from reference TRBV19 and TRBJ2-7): DGGITQSPKYLFRKEGQNVTLSCEQNLNHDAMYWYRQDPGQGLRLIYYSQIVNDFQKGDIAEGYSVSREKKESFPLTVTSAQKNPTAFYLCASSISSGRGYEQYFGPGTRLTVT.

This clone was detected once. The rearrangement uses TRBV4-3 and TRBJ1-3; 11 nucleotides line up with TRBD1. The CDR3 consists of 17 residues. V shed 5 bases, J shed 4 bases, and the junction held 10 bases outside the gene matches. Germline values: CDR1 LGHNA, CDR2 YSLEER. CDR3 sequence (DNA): TGCGCCAGCAGCGTAAGCCGGGACAGGGGGGCAGGAAACACCATATATTTT. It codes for CASSVSRDRGAGNTIYF.

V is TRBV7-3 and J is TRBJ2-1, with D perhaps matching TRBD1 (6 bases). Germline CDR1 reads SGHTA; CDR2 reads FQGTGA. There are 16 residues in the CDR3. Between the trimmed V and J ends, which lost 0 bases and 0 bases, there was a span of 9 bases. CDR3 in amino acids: CASSLTQGASYNEQFF. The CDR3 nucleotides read TGTGCCAGCAGCTTAACACAGGGAGCCTCCTACAATGAGCAGTTCTTC.

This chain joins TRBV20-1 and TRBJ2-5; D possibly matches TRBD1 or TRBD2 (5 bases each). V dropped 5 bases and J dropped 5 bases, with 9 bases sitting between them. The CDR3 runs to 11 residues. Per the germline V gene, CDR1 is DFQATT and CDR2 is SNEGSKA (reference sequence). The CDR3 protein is CSALGPETQYF. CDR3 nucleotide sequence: TGCAGTGCTCTGGGACCGGAGACCCAGTACTTC.